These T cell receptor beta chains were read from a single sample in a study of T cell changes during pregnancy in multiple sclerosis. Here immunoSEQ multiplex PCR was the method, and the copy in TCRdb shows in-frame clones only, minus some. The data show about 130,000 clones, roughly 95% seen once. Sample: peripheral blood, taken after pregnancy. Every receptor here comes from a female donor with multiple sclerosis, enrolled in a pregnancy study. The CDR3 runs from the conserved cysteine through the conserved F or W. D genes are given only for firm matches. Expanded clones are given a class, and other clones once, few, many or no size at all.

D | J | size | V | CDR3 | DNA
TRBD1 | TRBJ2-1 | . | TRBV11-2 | CASRLQGADNEQFF | TGTGCCAGCAGACTACAGGGGGCGGATAATGAGCAGTTCTTC
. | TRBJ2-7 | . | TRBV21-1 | CASSKGRGAYEQYF | TGTGCCAGCAGCAAAGGGAGGGGAGCCTACGAGCAGTACTTC
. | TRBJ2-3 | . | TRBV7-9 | CASSLGTPGLLADNTQYF | TGTGCCAGCAGCTTAGGGACTCCGGGACTCCTAGCCGACAATACGCAGTATTTT
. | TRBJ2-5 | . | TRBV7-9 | CASSLQETQYF | TGTGCCAGCAGCCTCCAAGAGACCCAGTACTTC
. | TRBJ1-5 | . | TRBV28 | CASSRSGLVQPQHF | TGTGCCAGCAGTCGGAGTGGTCTGGTCCAGCCCCAGCATTTT
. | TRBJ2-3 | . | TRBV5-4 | CASSLSPGASTDTQYF | TGTGCCAGCAGCTTATCCCCCGGAGCTAGCACAGATACGCAGTATTTT
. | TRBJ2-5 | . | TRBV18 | CASSLDSSETQYF | TGTGCCAGCTCACTCGACTCGTCGGAGACCCAGTACTTC
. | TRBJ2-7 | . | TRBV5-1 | CASSPSGSYEQYF | TGCGCCAGCAGCCCTTCGGGGTCCTACGAGCAGTACTTC
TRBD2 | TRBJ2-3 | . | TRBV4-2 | CASSHYTGGDTQYF | TGTGCCAGCAGCCATTATACGGGGGGAGATACGCAGTATTTT
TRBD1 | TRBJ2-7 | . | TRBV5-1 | CASRSWRQGYDEQYF | TGCGCCAGCAGGTCGTGGCGACAGGGGTATGACGAGCAGTACTTC
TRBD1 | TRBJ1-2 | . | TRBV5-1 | CASSLTGGSYGYTF | TGCGCCAGCAGCTTGACAGGGGGTTCCTATGGCTACACCTTC
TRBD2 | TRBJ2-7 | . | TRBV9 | CASSVGPGGMAGEQYF | TGTGCCAGCAGCGTAGGTCCCGGGGGGATGGCCGGCGAGCAGTACTTC
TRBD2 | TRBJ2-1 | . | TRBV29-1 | CSVVASGNEQFF | TGCAGCGTTGTGGCTAGCGGTAATGAGCAGTTCTTC
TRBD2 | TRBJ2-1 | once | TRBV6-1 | CASSDGLAGGEFF | TGTGCCAGCAGTGATGGACTAGCGGGAGGGGAGTTCTTC
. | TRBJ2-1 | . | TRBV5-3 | CARSCGTYNEQFF | TGTGCCAGAAGCTGCGGGACCTACAATGAGCAGTTCTTC
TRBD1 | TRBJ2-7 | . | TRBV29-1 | CSTQAGGYEQYF | TGCAGCACCCAGGCAGGGGGCTACGAGCAGTACTTC
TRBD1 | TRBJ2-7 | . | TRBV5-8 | CASSPGGEQYF | TGTGCCAGCAGCCCAGGGGGCGAGCAGTACTTC
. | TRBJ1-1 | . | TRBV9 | CASSSSGTPNTEAFF | TGTGCCAGCAGCAGCTCCGGGACACCTAACACTGAAGCTTTCTTT
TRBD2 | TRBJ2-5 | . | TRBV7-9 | CASSLKRLAGSQETQYF | TGTGCCAGCAGCCTAAAGCGACTAGCGGGAAGCCAAGAGACCCAGTACTTC
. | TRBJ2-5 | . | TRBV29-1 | CSVQGRETQYF | TGCAGCGTTCAGGGGCGGGAGACCCAGTACTTC
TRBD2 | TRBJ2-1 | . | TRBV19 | CASRPSGASYNEQFF | TGTGCCAGTAGGCCTAGCGGAGCCTCCTACAATGAGCAGTTCTTC
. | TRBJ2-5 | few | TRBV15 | CATSDPTGNQETQYF | TGTGCCACCAGCGACCCGACAGGTAACCAAGAGACCCAGTACTTC
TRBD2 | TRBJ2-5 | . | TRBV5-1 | CASSPSAGGPETQYF | TGCGCCAGCAGCCCCTCAGCGGGAGGCCCAGAGACCCAGTACTTC